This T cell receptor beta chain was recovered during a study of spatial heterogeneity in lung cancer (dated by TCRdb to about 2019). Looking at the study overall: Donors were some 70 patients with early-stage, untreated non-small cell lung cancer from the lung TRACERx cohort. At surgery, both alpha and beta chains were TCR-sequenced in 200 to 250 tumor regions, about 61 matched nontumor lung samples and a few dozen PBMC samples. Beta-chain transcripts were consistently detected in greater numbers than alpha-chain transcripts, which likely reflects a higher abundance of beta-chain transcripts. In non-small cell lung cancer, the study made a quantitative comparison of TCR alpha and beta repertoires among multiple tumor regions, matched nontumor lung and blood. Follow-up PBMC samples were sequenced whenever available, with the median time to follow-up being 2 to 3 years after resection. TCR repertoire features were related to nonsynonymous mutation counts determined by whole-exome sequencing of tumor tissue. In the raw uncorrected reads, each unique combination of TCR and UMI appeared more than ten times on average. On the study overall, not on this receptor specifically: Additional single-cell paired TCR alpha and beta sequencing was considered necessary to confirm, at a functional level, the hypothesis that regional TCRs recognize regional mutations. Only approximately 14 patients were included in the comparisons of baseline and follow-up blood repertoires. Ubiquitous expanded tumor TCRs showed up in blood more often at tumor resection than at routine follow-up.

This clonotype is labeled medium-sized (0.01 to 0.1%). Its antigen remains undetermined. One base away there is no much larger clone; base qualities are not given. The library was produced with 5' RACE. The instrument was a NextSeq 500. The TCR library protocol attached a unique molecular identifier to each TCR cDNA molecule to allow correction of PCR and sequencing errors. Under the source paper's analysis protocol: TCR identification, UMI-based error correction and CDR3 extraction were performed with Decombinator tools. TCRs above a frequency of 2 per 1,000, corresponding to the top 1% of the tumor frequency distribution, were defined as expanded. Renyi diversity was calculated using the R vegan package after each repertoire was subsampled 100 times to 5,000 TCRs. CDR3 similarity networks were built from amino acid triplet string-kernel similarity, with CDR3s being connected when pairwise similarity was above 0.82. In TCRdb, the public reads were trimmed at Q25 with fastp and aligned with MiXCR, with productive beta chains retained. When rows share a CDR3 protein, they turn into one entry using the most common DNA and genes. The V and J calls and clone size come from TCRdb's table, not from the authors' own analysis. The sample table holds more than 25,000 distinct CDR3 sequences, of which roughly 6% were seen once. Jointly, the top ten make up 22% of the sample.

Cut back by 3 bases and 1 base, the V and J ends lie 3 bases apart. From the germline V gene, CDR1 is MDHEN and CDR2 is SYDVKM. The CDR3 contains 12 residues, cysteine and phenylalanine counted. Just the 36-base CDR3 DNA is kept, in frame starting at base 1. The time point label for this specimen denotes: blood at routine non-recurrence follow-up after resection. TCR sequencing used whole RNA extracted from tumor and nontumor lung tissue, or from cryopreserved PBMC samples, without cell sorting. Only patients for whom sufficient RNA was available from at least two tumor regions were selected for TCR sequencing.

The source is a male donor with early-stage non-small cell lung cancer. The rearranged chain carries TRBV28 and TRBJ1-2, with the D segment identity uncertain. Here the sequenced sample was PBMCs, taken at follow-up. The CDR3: CASSLDNYGYTF. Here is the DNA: TGTGCCAGCAGTTTGGATAACTATGGCTACACCTTC.